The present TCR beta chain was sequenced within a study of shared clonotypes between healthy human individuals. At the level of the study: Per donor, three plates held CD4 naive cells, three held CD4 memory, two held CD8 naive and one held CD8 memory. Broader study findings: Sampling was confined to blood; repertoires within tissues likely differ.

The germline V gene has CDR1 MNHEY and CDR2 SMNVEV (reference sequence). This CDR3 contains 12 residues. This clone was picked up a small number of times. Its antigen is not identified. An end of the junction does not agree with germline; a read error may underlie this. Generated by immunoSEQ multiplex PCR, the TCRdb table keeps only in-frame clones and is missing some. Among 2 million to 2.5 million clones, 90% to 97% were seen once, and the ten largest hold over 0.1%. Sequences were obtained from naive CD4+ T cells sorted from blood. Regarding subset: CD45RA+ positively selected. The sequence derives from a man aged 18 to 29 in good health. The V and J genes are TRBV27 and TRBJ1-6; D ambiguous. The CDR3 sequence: CASSFRNLPLHF. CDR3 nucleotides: TGTGCCAGCAGTTTCAGGAATTTACCCCTCCACTTT.